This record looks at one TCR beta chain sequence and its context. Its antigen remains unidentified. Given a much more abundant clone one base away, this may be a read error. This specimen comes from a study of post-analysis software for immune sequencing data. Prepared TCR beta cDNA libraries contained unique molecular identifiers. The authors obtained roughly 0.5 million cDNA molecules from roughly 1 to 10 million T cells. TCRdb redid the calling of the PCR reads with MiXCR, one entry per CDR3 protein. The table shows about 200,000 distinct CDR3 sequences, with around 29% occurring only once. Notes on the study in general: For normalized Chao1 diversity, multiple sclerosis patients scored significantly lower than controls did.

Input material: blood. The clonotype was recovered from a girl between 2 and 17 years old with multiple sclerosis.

CDR3 sequence reads: CASRTGLAGGPQYF. In DNA, the CDR3 is TGCGCCAGCAGGACGGGACTAGCGGGGGGCCCGCAGTACTTC. V gene TRBV5-1 combines with J gene TRBJ2-7; TRBD2 agrees at 15 bases. V lost 5 bases, J lost 9 bases, and 6 bases stayed unmatched. Germline lookup yields CDR1 SGHRS and CDR2 YFSETQ. This CDR3 is built from 14 residues.